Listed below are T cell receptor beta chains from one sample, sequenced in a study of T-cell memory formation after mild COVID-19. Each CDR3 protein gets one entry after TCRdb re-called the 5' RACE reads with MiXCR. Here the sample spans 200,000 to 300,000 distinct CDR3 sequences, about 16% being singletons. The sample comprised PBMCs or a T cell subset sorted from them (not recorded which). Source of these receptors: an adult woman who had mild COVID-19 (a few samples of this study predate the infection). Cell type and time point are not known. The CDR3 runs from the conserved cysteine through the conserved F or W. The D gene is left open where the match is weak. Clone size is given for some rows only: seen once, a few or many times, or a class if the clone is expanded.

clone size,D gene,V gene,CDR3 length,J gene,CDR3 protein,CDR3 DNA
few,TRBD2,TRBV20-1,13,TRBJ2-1,CSAQSGGSDEQFF,TGCAGTGCTCAGAGCGGGGGTTCGGATGAGCAGTTCTTC
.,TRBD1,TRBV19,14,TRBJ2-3,CATRQGASTDTQYF,TGTGCCACCCGACAGGGGGCGAGCACAGATACGCAGTATTTT
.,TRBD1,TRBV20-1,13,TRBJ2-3,CSAKKGATDTQYF,TGCAGTGCTAAAAAGGGGGCCACAGATACGCAGTATTTT
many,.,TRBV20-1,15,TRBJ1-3,CSATTSVYSGNTIYF,TGCAGTGCCACGACAAGCGTTTACTCTGGAAACACCATATATTTT
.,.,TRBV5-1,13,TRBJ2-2,CASNDPGAGELFF,TGCGCCAGTAATGACCCGGGGGCCGGGGAGCTGTTTTTT
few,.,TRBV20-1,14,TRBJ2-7,CSARAPALSYEQYF,TGCAGTGCTAGAGCCCCTGCCCTCTCCTACGAGCAGTACTTC
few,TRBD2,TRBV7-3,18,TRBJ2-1,CASSLGLAGDFVDNEQFF,TGTGCCAGCAGCTTAGGACTAGCGGGAGATTTCGTAGACAATGAGCAGTTCTTC
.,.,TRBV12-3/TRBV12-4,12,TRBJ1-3,CASSHSGNTIYF,TGTGCCAGCAGTCACTCTGGAAACACCATATATTTT
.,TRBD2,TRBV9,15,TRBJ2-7,CASSVEPSGSYEQYF,TGTGCCAGCAGCGTAGAGCCTAGCGGTTCCTACGAGCAGTACTTC
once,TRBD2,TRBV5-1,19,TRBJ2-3,CASSLGLAGGSASTDTQYF,TGCGCCAGCAGCTTGGGACTAGCGGGGGGCTCAGCTAGCACAGATACGCAGTATTTT
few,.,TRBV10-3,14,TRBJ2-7,CATELTGHSYEQYF,TGTGCCACCGAGCTGACTGGACACTCCTACGAGCAGTACTTC
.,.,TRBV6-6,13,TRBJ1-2,CASRGGRFYGYTF,TGTGCCAGCAGAGGCGGGAGATTTTATGGCTACACCTTC
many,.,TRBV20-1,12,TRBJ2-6,CSAGEGANVLTF,TGCAGCGCCGGTGAGGGGGCCAACGTCCTGACTTTC
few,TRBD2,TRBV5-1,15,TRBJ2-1,CASSLRTSGYNEQFF,TGCGCCAGCAGCCTGCGGACTAGCGGCTACAATGAGCAGTTCTTC
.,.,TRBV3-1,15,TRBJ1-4,CASSHRIATNEKLFF,TGTGCCAGCAGCCACAGGATAGCAACTAATGAAAAACTGTTTTTT
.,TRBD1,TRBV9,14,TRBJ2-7,CASSGGTGVGEQYF,TGTGCCAGCAGCGGGGGGACAGGAGTAGGAGAGCAGTACTTC
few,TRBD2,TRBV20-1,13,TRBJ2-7,CSASTSGSYEQYF,TGCAGTGCGTCCACTAGCGGGTCCTACGAGCAGTACTTC
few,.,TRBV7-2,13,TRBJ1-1,CASSLVMQTEAFF,TGTGCCAGCAGCTTAGTCATGCAGACTGAAGCTTTCTTT
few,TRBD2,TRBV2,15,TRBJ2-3,CASSRAGGPADTQYF,TGTGCCAGCAGCCGAGCGGGGGGGCCCGCCGATACGCAGTATTTT
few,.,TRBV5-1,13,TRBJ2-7,CASSWDSAYEQYF,TGCGCCAGCAGCTGGGACTCAGCATACGAGCAGTACTTC
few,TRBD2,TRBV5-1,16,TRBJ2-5,CASSLAGTNSQETQYF,TGCGCCAGCAGCTTGGCCGGGACTAACTCCCAAGAGACCCAGTACTTC
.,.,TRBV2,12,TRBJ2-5,CASSAPGETQYF,TGTGCCAGCAGTGCTCCCGGCGAGACCCAGTACTTC
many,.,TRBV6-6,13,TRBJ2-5,CASTPPGWETQYF,TGTGCCAGCACCCCCCCCGGATGGGAGACCCAGTACTTC
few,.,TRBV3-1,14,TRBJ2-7,CASSLETRGYEQYF,TGTGCCAGCAGCCTTGAGACGAGGGGTTACGAGCAGTACTTC
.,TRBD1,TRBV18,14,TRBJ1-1,CASSPVRDRGVAFF,TGTGCCAGCTCGCCAGTCAGGGACAGGGGAGTAGCTTTCTTT
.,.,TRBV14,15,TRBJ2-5,CASSLSSRPWTATDF,TGTGCCAGCAGCCTATCTTCAAGGCCTTGGACTGCGACTGACTTC
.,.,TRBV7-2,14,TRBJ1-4,CASSFGFSDEKLFF,TGTGCCAGCAGTTTCGGGTTTTCGGATGAAAAACTGTTTTTT